This is a list of T cell receptor beta chains from one sample in a study of early T cells in non-severe SARS-CoV-2 infection. A single record per CDR3 protein comes from TCRdb applying MiXCR to the 5' RACE reads. The sample includes about 56,000 distinct CDR3 sequences, roughly a tenth of them seen just once. Sequences were obtained from whole blood. The receptors come from an adult who was a healthcare worker with PCR-confirmed SARS-CoV-2 infection or an uninfected control (not recorded which). CDR3s include the opening cysteine and the closing phenylalanine or tryptophan. The order of the fields is clone size, CDR3 length, J gene, V gene, D gene, CDR3 protein, CDR3 DNA. A D gene is named only where the DNA matches it firmly. Clone size appears in some rows only: once, few, many, or a class for an expanded clone.

>few|14|TRBJ1-3|TRBV12-3/TRBV12-4|.
CASSPRNSGNTIYF
TGTGCCAGCAGTCCCCGTAACTCTGGAAACACCATATATTTT
>many|15|TRBJ1-3|TRBV7-2|.
CASSLRGGTGNTIYF
TGTGCCAGCAGCTTAAGAGGGGGTACCGGAAACACCATATATTTT
>.|15|TRBJ2-2|TRBV11-2|TRBD1
CASRSRAGGTGELFF
TGTGCCAGCCGTTCCAGGGCAGGGGGAACCGGGGAGCTGTTTTTT
>.|13|TRBJ2-7|TRBV7-3|.
CASSPQGGYEQYF
TGTGCCAGCAGCCCTCAAGGGGGATACGAGCAGTACTTC
>many|13|TRBJ2-2|TRBV5-1|.
CASSFGGTGELFF
TGCGCCAGCAGCTTCGGTGGCACCGGGGAGCTGTTTTTT
>.|16|TRBJ2-5|TRBV13|TRBD2
CASSPWGSGDQETQYF
TGTGCCAGCAGCCCTTGGGGTAGCGGGGACCAAGAGACCCAGTACTTC
>many|15|TRBJ2-1|TRBV20-1|.
CSARFLRMGGDEQFF
TGCAGTGCTAGGTTTCTCCGTATGGGTGGGGATGAGCAGTTCTTC
>many|14|TRBJ2-3|TRBV20-1|.
CSARTGWGTDTQYF
TGCAGTGCTAGGACAGGTTGGGGTACAGATACGCAGTATTTT
>.|16|TRBJ2-1|TRBV7-2|TRBD2
CASSLPGTSSYNEQFF
TGTGCCAGCAGCTTGCCGGGGACTAGCTCCTACAATGAGCAGTTCTTC
>few|13|TRBJ2-3|TRBV7-3|.
CASSSSDSDTQYF
TGTGCCAGCAGCTCCTCTGACTCAGATACGCAGTATTTT
>.|15|TRBJ2-1|TRBV19|TRBD2
CASSVGTSGSNEQFF
TGTGCCAGTAGTGTCGGGACTAGCGGGAGTAATGAGCAGTTCTTC
>many|14|TRBJ2-2|TRBV10-3|.
CASKTIGEAGELFF
TGTGCCTCGAAAACCATCGGGGAGGCCGGGGAGCTGTTTTTT
>.|14|TRBJ2-3|TRBV29-1|.
CSAVGGSSTDTQYF
TGCAGCGCCGTTGGGGGTTCTAGCACAGATACGCAGTATTTT
>.|16|TRBJ2-2|TRBV6-1|TRBD2
CATTKISGMNTGELFF
TGTGCCACCACTAAAATTAGCGGGATGAACACCGGGGAGCTGTTTTTT
>many|15|TRBJ2-3|TRBV7-2|.
CASSRDRSRADTQYF
TGTGCCAGCAGTCGCGACAGATCCCGTGCAGATACGCAGTATTTT
>many|13|TRBJ1-1|TRBV11-1|.
CASSLELASEAFF
TGTGCCAGCAGCTTAGAATTGGCGTCTGAAGCTTTCTTT
>many|15|TRBJ2-5|TRBV6-5|TRBD2
CASRGTSGQGKTQYF
TGTGCCAGCAGGGGGACTAGCGGGCAGGGGAAGACCCAGTACTTC
>.|15|TRBJ2-7|TRBV13|TRBD2
CASSPSGRRAYEQYF
TGTGCCAGCAGCCCTAGCGGGAGAAGGGCTTACGAGCAGTACTTC
>many|14|TRBJ2-7|TRBV4-1|.
CASSLNKGAIEQYF
TGCGCCAGCAGCCTTAACAAGGGAGCGATCGAGCAGTACTTC
>.|15|TRBJ2-7|TRBV5-1|.
CASSLQGGNSYEQYF
TGCGCCAGCAGCTTGCAGGGGGGTAACTCCTACGAGCAGTACTTC
>many|15|TRBJ2-2|TRBV7-9|TRBD1
CASSLRDSLTRELFF
TGTGCCAGCAGCTTAAGGGACAGTCTCACCAGGGAGCTGTTTTTT
>many|13|TRBJ1-2|TRBV12-3/TRBV12-4|.
CASSWSERYGYTF
TGTGCCAGCAGTTGGTCAGAAAGATATGGCTACACCTTC
>many|13|TRBJ1-4|TRBV10-3|.
CAISESDLEKLFF
TGTGCCATCAGTGAGTCGGACCTGGAGAAACTGTTTTTT
>many|16|TRBJ2-3|TRBV6-1|TRBD1
CASSETPGQVADTQYF
TGTGCCAGCAGTGAAACACCGGGACAGGTTGCTGATACGCAGTATTTT
>many|16|TRBJ2-7|TRBV12-3/TRBV12-4|.
CASSLGRAKNPYEQYF
TGTGCCAGCAGTTTAGGGCGGGCGAAAAATCCCTACGAGCAGTACTTC
>few|16|TRBJ2-3|TRBV7-2|TRBD2
CASSSAGGRLGDTQYF
TGTGCCAGCAGCTCCGCGGGAGGCCGGTTGGGGGATACGCAGTATTTT
>many|13|TRBJ2-3|TRBV20-1|.
CSGGSGGEDTQYF
TGCAGCGGGGGTAGTGGGGGAGAAGATACGCAGTATTTT
>few|16|TRBJ2-7|TRBV4-2|.
CASSQDADWSSYEQYF
TGTGCCAGCAGCCAAGATGCCGACTGGAGCTCCTACGAGCAGTACTTC
>.|16|TRBJ2-1|TRBV6-2/TRBV6-3|.
CASSRGFGSSYNEQFF
TGTGCCAGCAGCCGGGGTTTCGGGAGCTCCTACAATGAGCAGTTCTTC
>.|16|TRBJ2-1|TRBV18|.
CASPPLTVDSYNEQFF
TGTGCCAGCCCACCACTAACCGTAGACTCCTACAATGAGCAGTTCTTC
>many|10|TRBJ1-2|TRBV25-1|.
CASRLDGYTF
TGTGCCAGCAGACTAGATGGCTACACCTTC
>few|14|TRBJ1-3|TRBV5-5|.
CASTPAGSGNTIYF
TGTGCCAGCACCCCGGCGGGCTCTGGAAACACCATATATTTT
>.|16|TRBJ2-5|TRBV4-2|.
CASSQSPGLGQETQYF
TGTGCCAGCAGCCAATCCCCGGGACTGGGACAAGAGACCCAGTACTTC
>many|10|TRBJ2-1|TRBV20-1|.
CSAREDEQFF
TGCAGTGCTAGAGAGGATGAGCAGTTCTTC
>many|15|TRBJ1-1|TRBV25-1|.
CASSEWWETNTEAFF
TGTGCCAGCAGTGAATGGTGGGAAACGAACACTGAAGCTTTCTTT
>few|13|TRBJ1-6|TRBV2|.
CASSVTGNSPLHF
TGTGCCAGCAGTGTCACAGGGAATTCACCCCTCCACTTT
>few|17|TRBJ2-1|TRBV7-9|TRBD2
CASSLDLRLAGFDEQFF
TGTGCCAGCAGCTTAGACTTAAGACTAGCGGGATTCGATGAGCAGTTCTTC
>.|15|TRBJ2-1|TRBV7-8|TRBD2
CASSDVAGGLNEQFF
TGTGCCAGCAGCGATGTAGCGGGAGGGCTGAATGAGCAGTTCTTC
>many|15|TRBJ1-2|TRBV5-1|TRBD1
CASSLWDSLNYGYTF
TGCGCCAGCAGCTTATGGGACAGTCTTAACTATGGCTACACCTTC
>.|14|TRBJ2-7|TRBV13|.
CASSLTRSSYEQYF
TGTGCCAGCAGCTTGACCCGTAGCTCCTACGAGCAGTACTTC
>.|14|TRBJ2-5|TRBV20-1|TRBD2
CSASRTSGSETQYF
TGCAGTGCTTCCCGGACTAGCGGGAGTGAGACCCAGTACTTC
>many|16|TRBJ2-2|TRBV7-2|TRBD1
CASTKTGGWNTGELFF
TGTGCCAGCACCAAGACAGGGGGGTGGAACACCGGGGAGCTGTTTTTT
>.|13|TRBJ2-3|TRBV4-3|TRBD1
CASSQMGQGPQYF
TGCGCCAGCAGCCAAATGGGACAGGGGCCGCAGTATTTT
>many|14|TRBJ1-1|TRBV4-3|TRBD1
CASSEDRGPAEAFF
TGCGCCAGCAGCGAAGACAGGGGGCCCGCTGAAGCTTTCTTT
>large|14|TRBJ2-3|TRBV27|.
CASSLSSTTDTQYF
TGTGCCAGCAGTCTATCTAGTACCACAGATACGCAGTATTTT
>.|15|TRBJ2-7|TRBV11-2|.
CASSLDTAGPYEQYF
TGTGCCAGCAGCTTAGATACGGCAGGCCCCTACGAGCAGTACTTC
>many|16|TRBJ2-3|TRBV5-1|TRBD2
CASSSRGSGMGDTQYF
TGCGCCAGCAGCTCCCGGGGTAGCGGGATGGGAGATACGCAGTATTTT
>few|13|TRBJ1-1|TRBV19|.
CASQPDGNTEAFF
TGTGCCAGCCAGCCCGACGGTAACACTGAAGCTTTCTTT
>many|11|TRBJ1-2|TRBV29-1|.
CSAGFNYGYTF
TGCAGCGCCGGATTTAACTATGGCTACACCTTC
>many|19|TRBJ2-3|TRBV5-4|TRBD2
CASSPGTSGLISSTDTQYF
TGTGCCAGCAGCCCCGGGACTAGCGGACTAATATCTAGCACAGATACGCAGTATTTT
>many|13|TRBJ1-2|TRBV12-3/TRBV12-4|.
CASSLGGDYGYTF
TGTGCCAGCAGTTTGGGTGGTGATTATGGCTACACCTTC
>many|14|TRBJ2-3|TRBV7-3|TRBD1
CASSMGQYTDTQYF
TGTGCCAGCAGCATGGGACAGTACACAGATACGCAGTATTTT
>.|14|TRBJ2-3|TRBV29-1|TRBD2
CSVLLAGSADTQYF
TGCAGCGTTCTACTAGCGGGGAGTGCAGATACGCAGTATTTT
>many|18|TRBJ2-1|TRBV7-9|TRBD2
CASSPGTSGLPWDNEQFF
TGTGCCAGCAGCCCCGGGACTAGCGGACTCCCGTGGGACAATGAGCAGTTCTTC